The 21 T cell receptor beta chains listed next were all sequenced from one sample in a study of T cells in localized non-small cell lung cancer. Only in-frame clones appear in the TCRdb table, and some are missing; sequencing was by immunoSEQ multiplex PCR. The sample has about 2,900 clones; 25% are singletons. Source: lung tumor tissue, taken before any cancer treatment. The receptors originated from a male donor at least 60 years old with stage III lung adenocarcinoma.

This clone was picked up a small number of times. This chain uses TRBV6-8 with TRBJ2-7; D unclear. V was trimmed by 2 bases and J by 3 bases, leaving 11 bases between them. This CDR3 contains 14 residues. Looked up from germline, CDR1 is MNHGY and CDR2 is SAAAGT. Here the CDR3 reads CASSYVGPYYEQYF. Here the CDR3 DNA reads TGTGCCAGCAGTTACGTCGGACCCTACTACGAGCAGTACTTC.

This clone was counted only a few times. The J gene is TRBJ1-4, the V gene TRBV11-3, with D perhaps matching TRBD1 (6 bases). From germline, CDR1 is SGHNT and CDR2 YENEEA. The V end was cut by 5 bases, the J end by 3 bases, with 13 bases between. This CDR3 spans 15 amino acids. The CDR3 spells CASSLTGLANEKLFF. CDR3 bases: TGTGCCAGCAGCCTTACAGGGTTGGCTAATGAAAAACTGTTTTTT.

By share of the sample, this clone is medium-sized. The rearrangement uses TRBV11-3 and TRBJ2-3; the match to TRBD2 covers 7 bases. With 0 bases clipped from V and 2 bases from J, the junction kept 8 bases outside the gene matches. The CDR3 spans 17 residues. Germline values: CDR1 SGHNT, CDR2 YENEEA. In DNA, the CDR3 is TGTGCCAGCAGCTTAGATCTTCCGGGGGGTTACACAGATACGCAGTATTTT. This codes for CASSLDLPGGYTDTQYF.

The sample holds a few counts of this clone. CDR3 region: CASSPQQGLYEQYF. CDR3 sequence (DNA): TGCGCCAGCAGCCCGCAACAGGGGCTCTACGAGCAGTACTTC. The chain joins TRBV4-1 to TRBJ2-7; 7 positions agree with TRBD1. Looked up from germline, CDR1 is MGHRA and CDR2 is YSYEKL. After removal of 4 bases from V and 3 bases from J, the junction contained 6 bases not matched to a gene. The CDR3 has 14 residues.

This clone has only a few counts. The V gene is TRBV28, the J gene TRBJ1-4; weak D call: TRBD1 (6 bases). Trimming removed 2 bases at V and 8 bases at J, with 15 bases between. The CDR3 loop spans 15 amino acids. Germline CDR1 MDHEN, CDR2 SYDVKM. The CDR3: CASSLGGLRVEKLFF. The CDR3 region has the DNA TGTGCCAGCAGTTTAGGGGGCCTAAGAGTGGAAAAACTGTTTTTT.

The sample holds one count of this clone. The chain recombines TRBV18 with TRBJ1-2; 9 nucleotides line up with TRBD1. Germline CDR1 KGHSH, CDR2 LQKENI. Trimming took 3 bases from V and 0 from J; bases not matched to a gene: 5. The CDR3 consists of 16 residues. Here the CDR3 reads CASSPARTGANYGYTF. CDR3 nucleotides: TGTGCCAGCTCACCCGCTAGGACAGGGGCTAACTATGGCTACACCTTC.

The rearrangement links TRBV4-1 to TRBJ2-7; no clear D gene. V dropped 2 bases and J dropped 3 bases, with 8 bases sitting between them. This CDR3 is built from 13 residues. Germline values: CDR1 MGHRA, CDR2 YSYEKL. This chain's CDR3 is CASSQFPDYEQYF. The CDR3 coding sequence is TGCGCCAGCAGCCAATTTCCGGACTACGAGCAGTACTTC.

This chain joins TRBV6-8 and TRBJ2-5; 10 bases map to TRBD1. This CDR3 region has 15 residues. The V gene end was trimmed by 4 bases and the J gene end by 4 bases; junction bases not matched to a gene: 6. Germline CDR1 and CDR2: MNHGY and SAAAGT. As DNA, the CDR3 is TGTGCCAGCAGTTTGACAGGGGGCGCTTTAGAGACCCAGTACTTC. Its translation: CASSLTGGALETQYF.

This chain uses TRBV19 with TRBJ1-4, with TRBD1 matching 7 bases. CDR3 length equals 16 residues. Germline V lookup: CDR1 LNHDA, CDR2 SQIVND (reference sequence). Germline trimming cut 7 bases from V and 6 bases from J; bases unmatched to any gene: 14. DNA of the CDR3: TGTGCCAGTACCCCCTCGGGAAGCAGGGGGTATGAAAAACTGTTTTTT. This codes for CASTPSGSRGYEKLFF.

The chain combines TRBV19 with TRBJ2-5; D gene unclear. V lost 4 bases and J lost 0, with 3 bases in between. From germline, CDR1 is LNHDA and CDR2 SQIVND (reference sequence). CDR3 length: 12 residues. The CDR3 loop is CASSTYQETQYF. The DNA for the CDR3 is TGTGCCAGTAGTACGTACCAAGAGACCCAGTACTTC.

The chain recombines TRBV11-3 with TRBJ1-4; 10 nucleotides agree with TRBD1. The CDR3 has 14 residues. CDR1 and CDR2 from the germline V gene are SGHNT and YENEEA. V shed 7 bases, J shed 7 bases, and the junction held 6 bases outside the gene matches. The CDR3 reads CASTPRTGGEKLFF. The CDR3, as DNA: TGTGCCAGCACCCCCCGGACAGGGGGTGAAAAACTGTTTTTT.

This clone is categorized as medium-sized. The chain is built from TRBV9 and TRBJ1-3; 7 nucleotides agree with TRBD1. The CDR3 is made up of 14 amino acids. CDR1 is SGDLS and CDR2 is YYNGEE in the germline V gene. The ends lost 7 bases at V and 4 bases at J; junction bases unmatched: 8. The CDR3 DNA reads as TGTGCCAGCCCACAGGGGCGGAGGGGAAACACCATATATTTT. It specifies CASPQGRRGNTIYF.

This clone was observed a handful of times. The CDR3: CASSRQGYNEQFF. The CDR3 DNA follows: TGTGCCAGCAGCCGTCAGGGTTACAATGAGCAGTTCTTC. This rearrangement joins TRBV28 to TRBJ2-1, with D tentatively TRBD1 (5 bases). The CDR3 length is 13 residues. V lost 6 bases and J lost 4, with 10 bases in between. Germline V gene sequence: CDR1 MDHEN, CDR2 SYDVKM.

This clone is a singleton in its sample. The V call is TRBV28, the J call TRBJ2-3; no reliable D call. Germline CDR1 is MDHEN and CDR2 is SYDVKM. The CDR3 spans 16 residues. Trimming pared 4 bases from V and 6 bases from J, leaving 20 bases between. CDR3 sequence (DNA): TGTGCCAGCAGTTCCCGCTCAAACCCCCCGGCGGATACGCAGTATTTT. Protein sequence: CASSSRSNPPADTQYF.

This clone was detected only a few times. CDR3 sequence: CASSLVTGALIAHGYTF. CDR3 coding DNA: TGTGCCAGCAGCTTAGTAACCGGGGCCCTAATCGCACATGGCTACACCTTC. The chain is built from TRBV11-3 and TRBJ1-2, with D perhaps TRBD1 (5 bases). V lost 1 base and J lost 6, with 21 bases in between. Looked up from germline, CDR1 is SGHNT and CDR2 is YENEEA. The CDR3 totals 17 residues.

This chain links TRBV5-1 with TRBJ1-5; 8 bases are a match to TRBD1. V dropped 0 bases and J dropped 4; count of bases not matched to a gene: 3. CDR3 length: 15 residues. Looked up from germline, CDR1 is SGHRS and CDR2 is YFSETQ. CDR3 nucleotides: TGCGCCAGCAGCTTGGCGGGACAGGCGAATCAGCCCCAGCATTTT. It is translated as CASSLAGQANQPQHF.

This clone was counted between two and nine times. The rearrangement uses TRBV6-8 and TRBJ2-1; the D is unclear. The CDR3 has 14 residues. Trimming left V 5 bases short and J 0 bases short, with 8 bases between. Germline CDR1 reads MNHGY; CDR2 reads SAAAGT. In DNA, the CDR3 is TGTGCCAGCAGTGTGTACAGCTCCTACAATGAGCAGTTCTTC. This gives the protein CASSVYSSYNEQFF.

The chain joins TRBV9 to TRBJ1-2; perhaps TRBD1 as D (6 bases). The length of the CDR3 is 14 residues. Trimming cost V 0 bases and J 3 bases, with 9 bases left between them. The germline V gene has CDR1 SGDLS and CDR2 YYNGEE. Written as DNA, the CDR3 is TGTGCCAGCAGCGTAGAAAGGGGGTACTATGGCTACACCTTC. Its translation is CASSVERGYYGYTF.

This clone was counted only a few times. The chain combines TRBV11-3 with TRBJ1-2, with unresolved D. Deletions cut 2 bases from V and 0 bases from J, with 10 bases between. Germline-derived CDR1 and CDR2 are SGHNT and YENEEA. The CDR3 totals 15 residues. The CDR3 reads CASSLSASANYGYTF. Here the CDR3 DNA reads TGTGCCAGCAGCTTAAGCGCCTCAGCTAACTATGGCTACACCTTC.

This clone was counted a few times. The chain recombines TRBV11-3 with TRBJ1-2, with 11 bases fitting TRBD1. The germline CDR1 and CDR2 sequences are SGHNT and YENEEA. The CDR3 has 16 residues. V lost 6 bases and J lost 2; bases outside the gene matches: 8. The CDR3 loop reads CASRPGTGGTNYGYTF. CDR3 DNA: TGTGCCAGCAGGCCCGGGACAGGGGGGACAAACTATGGCTACACCTTC.

The chain has TRBV29-1 and TRBJ2-5, with D hard to call. The V gene's germline CDR1 is SQVTM and CDR2 ANQGSEA. V dropped 3 bases and J dropped 1 base, with 6 bases sitting between them. The CDR3 has 12 residues. CDR3 bases: TGCAGCGTTGATTGGGGCCAAGAGACCCAGTACTTC. Translated: CSVDWGQETQYF.